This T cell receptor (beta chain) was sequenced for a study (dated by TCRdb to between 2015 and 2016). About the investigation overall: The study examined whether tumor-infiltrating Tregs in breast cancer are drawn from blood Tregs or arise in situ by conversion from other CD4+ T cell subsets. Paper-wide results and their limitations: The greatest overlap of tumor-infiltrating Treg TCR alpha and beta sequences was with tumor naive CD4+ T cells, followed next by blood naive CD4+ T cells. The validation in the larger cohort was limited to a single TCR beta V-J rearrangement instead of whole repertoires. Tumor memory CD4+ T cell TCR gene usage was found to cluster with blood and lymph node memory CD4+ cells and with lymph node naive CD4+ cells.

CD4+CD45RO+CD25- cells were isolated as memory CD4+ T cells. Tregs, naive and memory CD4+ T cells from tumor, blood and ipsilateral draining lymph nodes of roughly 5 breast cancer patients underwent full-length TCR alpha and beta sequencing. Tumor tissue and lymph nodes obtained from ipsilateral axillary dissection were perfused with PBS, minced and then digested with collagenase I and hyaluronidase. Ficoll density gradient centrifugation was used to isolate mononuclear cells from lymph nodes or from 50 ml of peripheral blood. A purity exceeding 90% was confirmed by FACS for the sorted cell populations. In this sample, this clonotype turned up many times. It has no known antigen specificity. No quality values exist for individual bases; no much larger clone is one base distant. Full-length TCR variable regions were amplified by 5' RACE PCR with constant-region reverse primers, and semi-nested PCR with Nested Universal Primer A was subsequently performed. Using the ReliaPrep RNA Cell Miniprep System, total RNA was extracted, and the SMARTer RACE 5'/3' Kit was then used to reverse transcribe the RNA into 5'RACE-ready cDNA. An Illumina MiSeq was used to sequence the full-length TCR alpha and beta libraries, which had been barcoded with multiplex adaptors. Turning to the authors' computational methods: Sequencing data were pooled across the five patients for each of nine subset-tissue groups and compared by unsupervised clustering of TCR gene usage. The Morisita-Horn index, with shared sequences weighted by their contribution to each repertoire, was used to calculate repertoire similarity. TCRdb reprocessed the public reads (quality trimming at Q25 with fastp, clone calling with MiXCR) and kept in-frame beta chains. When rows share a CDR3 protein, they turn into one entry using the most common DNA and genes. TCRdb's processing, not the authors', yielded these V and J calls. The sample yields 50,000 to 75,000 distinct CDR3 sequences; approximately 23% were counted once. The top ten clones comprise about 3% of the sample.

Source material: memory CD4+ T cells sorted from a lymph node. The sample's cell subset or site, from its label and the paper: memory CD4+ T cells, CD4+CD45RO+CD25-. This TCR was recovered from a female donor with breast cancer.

The CDR3 in this case is CASSLIHRDIQYF. The DNA sequence is as follows: TGTGCCAGCAGCTTAATTCACAGGGACATTCAGTACTTC. The chain couples TRBV7-8 to TRBJ2-4; 6 matching bases give a weak D call of TRBD1. V lost 2 bases and J lost 8 bases; the stretch between them is 10 bases long. Measured from the cysteine to the phenylalanine, the CDR3 is 13 residues long. Solely the CDR3 DNA is kept, with 39 bases framed from the first base. CDR1 and CDR2 were assigned from the germline V gene as SGHVS and FQNEAQ. With the portions outside the CDR3 filled from the reference TRBV7-8 and TRBJ2-4 genes, the complete variable region becomes GAGVSQSPRYKVAKRGQDVALRCDPISGHVSLFWYQQALGQGPEFLTYFQNEAQLDKSGLPSDRFFAERPEGSVSTLKIQRTQQEDSAVYLCASSLIHRDIQYFGAGTRLSVL.